The clone carrying this TCR beta chain occurred many times. This specimen belongs to a study of identical twins. TCRdb processed the 5' RACE reads anew with MiXCR; each CDR3 protein has one entry. The sample carries roughly 690,000 distinct CDR3 sequences, roughly 6.2% recorded once. Trimming cost V 7 bases and J 0 bases, with 10 bases left between them. This CDR3 is built from 13 residues. CDR1 and CDR2 (germline): MNHEY, SVGEGT. The chain recombines TRBV6-2 or TRBV6-3 with TRBJ2-7; possibly TRBD2 for D (6 bases). The sequenced sample was naive T cells sorted from blood. This TCR was recovered from a man in his late teens or twenties in good health. The CDR3 reads CASMRDFSYEQYF. For the CDR3, the DNA is TGTGCCAGCATGAGGGACTTCTCCTACGAGCAGTACTTC.